This TCR beta chain was identified during a study of T cell responses to AZD1222 COVID-19 vaccine. Some clones are missing from TCRdb's copy, which holds only in-frame ones; the method was immunoSEQ multiplex PCR. The table lists about 83,000 clones, around 87% of them singletons. Of note for this clone: As yet, its antigen is unknown.

V was shortened by 11 bases and J by 5 bases, with 19 bases between the two germline ends. The CDR3 runs to 14 residues. Germline-derived CDR1 and CDR2 are ENHRY and SYGVKD. General study points: Samples come after the peak T cell response, not at day 14.

The receptor's source is an adult in good health. Here the sequenced sample was peripheral blood, taken on day 0 of MenACWY control vaccination. V and J are TRBV10-3 and TRBJ1-5; D possibly corresponds to TRBD1 (5 bases). The CDR3 region is CASCASGGDQPQHF. The DNA of the CDR3 is TGTGCCTCCTGTGCGTCGGGAGGGGATCAGCCCCAGCATTTT.